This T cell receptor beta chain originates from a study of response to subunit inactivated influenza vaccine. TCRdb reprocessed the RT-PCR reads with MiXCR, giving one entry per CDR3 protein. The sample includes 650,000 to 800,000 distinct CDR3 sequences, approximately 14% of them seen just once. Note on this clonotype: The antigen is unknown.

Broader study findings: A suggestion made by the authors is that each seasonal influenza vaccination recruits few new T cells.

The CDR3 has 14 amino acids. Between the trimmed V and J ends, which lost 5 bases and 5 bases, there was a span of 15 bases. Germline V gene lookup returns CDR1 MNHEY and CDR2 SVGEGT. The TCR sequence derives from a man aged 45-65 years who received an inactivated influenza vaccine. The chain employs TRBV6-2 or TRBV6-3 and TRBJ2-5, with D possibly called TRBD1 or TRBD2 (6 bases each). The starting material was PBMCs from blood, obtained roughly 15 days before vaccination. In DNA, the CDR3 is TGTGCCAGCAGTAGGGGGAGGATGGGGGAGACCCAGTACTTC. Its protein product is CASSRGRMGETQYF.